This record covers a single T cell receptor (beta chain). These data come from a study of shared clonotypes between healthy human individuals. Here immunoSEQ multiplex PCR was the method, and the copy in TCRdb shows in-frame clones only, minus some. Of approximately 600,000 clones in the sample, around 96% were seen once. The naive CD8 fraction comprised CD45RO-negative cells positively selected for CCR7 and excluded terminally differentiated effector memory CD45RA+ cells. The CDR3 runs 12 residues. The ends were cut back, 4 bases at V and 4 bases at J, with 9 bases in the middle. Germline CDR1 reads SGDLS; CDR2 reads YYNGEE.

The specimen was naive CD8+ T cells sorted from blood. This clonotype originated in a woman aged 30 to 39 in good health. The chain carries TRBV9 and TRBJ2-7; tentative D call: TRBD2 (6 bases). CDR3 DNA: TGTGCCAGCAGCCAGGAGGGGTACGAGCAGTACTTC. Translated, it gives CASSQEGYEQYF. Looking up the rest from reference TRBV9 and TRBJ2-7 gives the full variable domain: DSGVTQTPKHLITATGQRVTLRCSPRSGDLSVYWYQQSLDQGLQFLIQYYNGEERAKGNILERFSAQQFPDLHSELNLSSLELGDSALYFCASSQEGYEQYFGPGTRLTVT.